This T cell receptor beta chain was sequenced in a study of blood T cell repertoires in COVID-19. In the study overall: In each case, the material was cDNA or gDNA derived from T cells, B-cell-depleted T cells, or PBMCs.

This CDR3 has 15 amino acids. Germline V gene sequence: CDR1 MNHNY, CDR2 SVGAGI (reference sequence). V shed 4 bases, J shed 6 bases, and the junction held 9 bases outside the gene matches. As handled by the study authors: Counts of nucleated cells, estimated from reference gene primer amplification, were obtained. Profiled with immunoSEQ multiplex PCR; TCRdb holds only in-frame clones, not every one. D and trimming were read from the DNA, whereas the V and J calls and clone size are those reported in that table. The data contain 120,000 to 150,000 clones, 85% to 90% of them singletons. The sequenced material came from PBMCs or T cells enriched from blood (not recorded which). This TCR derives from a woman younger than 45 with acute COVID-19. This rearrangement joins TRBV6-6 to TRBJ1-5; 7 positions match TRBD1. Written as DNA, the CDR3 is TGTGCCAGCAGTTCCGGGACAGCAGAGAGTCAGCCCCAGCATTTT. This codes for CASSSGTAESQPQHF.